This TCR beta chain was retrieved from a study of T cells in localized non-small cell lung cancer. Study-level findings and limits: A median of around 58 clones ranked among the top 100 in tumor appeared in adjacent lung. Because sequencing included only one region (of the tumor), heterogeneity remains possible. A raised T cell density in blood coincided with lengthier overall survival.

Assay: immunoSEQ multiplex PCR; the TCRdb copy retains only in-frame clones and omits some. The sample has about 18,000 clones, roughly 80% seen once. Trimming took off 0 bases at V and 0 bases at J, with 13 bases between the two ends. This CDR3 is built from 16 residues. Germline CDR1 SGHTS, CDR2 YDEGEE. Regarding this clone: Its antigen is as yet unknown.

The origin of this receptor is a male donor aged 60 or over with stage I lung adenocarcinoma. This chain links TRBV5-8 with TRBJ2-7, with TRBD2 as a possible D gene (6 bases). The input for sequencing was peripheral blood, taken before any cancer treatment. CDR3 in amino acids: CASSLDLGLSSYEQYF. CDR3 DNA: TGTGCCAGCAGCTTGGATCTAGGACTAAGCTCCTACGAGCAGTACTTC.